The entry below gives a single T cell receptor (beta chain) sequence along with its context. The sample is drawn from a study of blood T cell repertoires in COVID-19. About the study: T cells, B-cell-depleted T cells, or PBMCs provided the cDNA or gDNA that served as material.

The data were produced by immunoSEQ multiplex PCR, yet TCRdb's version contains in-frame clones alone and is incomplete. Altogether under 350,000 clones are present, 70% to 90% being singletons, with the ten largest covering approximately 4.4%. Per the germline V gene, CDR1 is LNHDA and CDR2 is SQIVND (reference sequence). The CDR3 consists of 14 residues. The V end was cut by 3 bases, the J end by 6 bases, with 12 bases between. Clinical history reported by participants formed the basis on which cohorts were assigned. The chain carries TRBV19 and TRBJ1-5; D ambiguous. This sequence was found in a woman aged 40 to 55 with acute COVID-19. Sequences were obtained from PBMCs or T cells enriched from blood (not recorded which). CDR3 coding DNA: TGTGCCAGTAGTATGAGTCTAGGCGGTCAGCCCCAGCATTTT. This translates into CASSMSLGGQPQHF. The full variable domain, completed using reference TRBV19 and TRBJ1-5, is DGGITQSPKYLFRKEGQNVTLSCEQNLNHDAMYWYRQDPGQGLRLIYYSQIVNDFQKGDIAEGYSVSREKKESFPLTVTSAQKNPTAFYLCASSMSLGGQPQHFGDGTRLSIL.